These 8 T cell receptor beta chains came from one sample sequenced in a study of T-cell memory formation after mild COVID-19. TCRdb fed the 5' RACE reads into MiXCR, producing one record per CDR3 protein. The data contain approximately 340,000 distinct CDR3 sequences, under 15% of them singletons. Sequencing was carried out using PBMCs or a T cell subset sorted from them (not recorded which). Receptors originate from a man younger than 35 who had mild COVID-19 (a few samples of this study predate the infection). Cell type and time point are not known.

The V call is TRBV18, the J call TRBJ2-5; D gene uncertain. The CDR3 consists of 14 residues. V gave up 4 bases and J gave up 1 base, with 10 bases separating them. Germline-derived CDR1 and CDR2 are KGHSH and LQKENI. As DNA, the CDR3 is TGTGCCAGCTCACGTCGAGCTTCCCAAGAGACCCAGTACTTC. It is translated as CASSRRASQETQYF.

This clonotype was observed a few times. The chain is built from TRBV7-9 and TRBJ1-6; D gene uncertain. CDR1 and CDR2 (germline): SEHNR, FQNEAQ (reference sequence). The CDR3 has 15 amino acids. V dropped 8 bases and J dropped 1 base, with 12 bases sitting between them. CDR3 sequence: CASPSRASYNSPLHF. CDR3 coding DNA: TGTGCCAGCCCCTCTCGAGCATCCTATAATTCACCCCTCCACTTT.

This clonotype showed up just a few times. The V gene is TRBV7-8, the J gene TRBJ1-6; TRBD1 might be the D (5 bases). This CDR3 region has 15 residues. CDR1 SGHVS and CDR2 FQNEAQ come from the germline V gene. Between the trimmed V and J ends, which lost 5 bases and 7 bases, there was a span of 15 bases. The CDR3 DNA reads TGTGCCAGCAGCCGTGGGGGGGGACCCAATTCACCCCTCCACTTT. Its translation is CASSRGGGPNSPLHF.

This clonotype was detected a few times. The gene calls are TRBV14 and TRBJ2-2; 7 nucleotides align to TRBD1. The V and J ends lost 3 bases and 1 base, in that order; junction bases with no gene match: 2. The CDR3 sequence is 15 residues long. Germline-derived CDR1 and CDR2 are SGHDN and FVKESK. The CDR3 region has the DNA TGTGCCAGCAGCCACTGGGACAGGAACACCGGGGAGCTGTTTTTT. Protein: CASSHWDRNTGELFF.

The chain uses TRBV4-1 and TRBJ1-5; no reliable D call. With 4 bases removed from V and 2 bases from J, the gap between germline ends came to 12 bases. Looked up from germline, CDR1 is MGHRA and CDR2 is YSYEKL. This CDR3 has 15 residues. The CDR3 DNA reads as TGCGCCAGCAGCCCCCTTTCGAGCGGCAATCAGCCCCAGCATTTT. It encodes CASSPLSSGNQPQHF.

This clonotype has just a few counts. The genes are TRBV28 and TRBJ1-1; 7 bases align to TRBD1. V lost 2 bases and J lost 1; bases outside the gene matches: 1. Germline V lookup: CDR1 MDHEN, CDR2 SYDVKM. This CDR3 comprises 14 residues. CDR3 in amino acids: CASSLEGANTEAFF. The CDR3 DNA reads as TGTGCCAGCAGTTTAGAGGGGGCGAACACTGAAGCTTTCTTT.

This chain joins TRBV5-1 and TRBJ1-2, with D maybe TRBD1 (6 bases). CDR3 size: 14 residues. Germline-derived CDR1 and CDR2 are SGHRS and YFSETQ. Trimming took off 5 bases at V and 2 bases at J, with 13 bases between the two ends. Written as DNA, the CDR3 is TGCGCCAGCAGGCGACAGGTCTCGAACTATGGCTACACCTTC. Amino acids: CASRRQVSNYGYTF. Filled out from reference TRBV5-1 and TRBJ1-2, the complete variable domain reads KAGVTQTPRYLIKTRGQQVTLSCSPISGHRSVSWYQQTPGQGLQFLFEYFSETQRNKGNFPGRFSGRQFSNSRSEMNVSTLELGDSALYLCASRRQVSNYGYTFGSGTRLTVV.

The chain joins TRBV12-3 or TRBV12-4 to TRBJ2-2; unclear D gene. The CDR3 consists of 14 residues. Trimming shortened V by 5 bases and J by 6 bases, and 13 bases separated the two germline ends. The CDR3 loop reads CASSPRSAPGELFF. In nucleotides, the CDR3 is TGTGCCAGCAGTCCTCGGTCGGCCCCCGGGGAGCTGTTTTTT.